Only one count was recorded for the clone carrying this TCR beta chain. Its antigen is currently unknown. This entry comes from a study of neoadjuvant anti-PD-1 for oral cavity cancer. Only in-frame clones appear in the TCRdb table, and some are missing; sequencing was by immunoSEQ multiplex PCR. The sample yields more than 50,000 clones, around 85% seen once. Study findings and constraints: Only a few patients per response group were TCR-analyzed; validation needed.

Specimen: PBMCs, collected before nivolumab (anti-PD-1) treatment. The TCR originated in a person aged 40 to 85 with oral cavity squamous cell carcinoma.

CDR3 loop: CASLPGAGQATEQYF. The CDR3 DNA reads as TGTGCCAGCCTCCCGGGAGCGGGACAGGCCACCGAGCAGTACTTC. J is TRBJ2-7 and V is TRBV2; a possible D gene is TRBD1 (8 bases). This CDR3 comprises 15 residues. Germline lookup yields CDR1 SNHLY and CDR2 FYNNEI. Trimming took off 8 bases at V and 6 bases at J, with 23 bases between the two ends. The full variable domain, its missing parts supplied by reference TRBV2 and TRBJ2-7, is EPEVTQTPSHQVTQMGQEVILRCVPISNHLYFYWYRQILGQKVEFLVSFYNNEISEKSEIFDDQFSVERPDGSNFTLKIRSTKLEDSAMYFCASLPGAGQATEQYFGPGTRLTVT.